The rows below give T cell receptor beta chains drawn from one sample of a study of regulatory T cells in long-lasting Graves disease. TCRdb passed the multiplex PCR reads through MiXCR, listing each CDR3 protein once. The sample has fewer than 650,000 distinct CDR3 sequences; roughly 15% are singletons. These data are also associated with another study on T cells in Graves' hyperthyroidism and ophthalmopathy.

The material sequenced was peripheral blood mononuclear cells (PBMCs), taken at new diagnosis, from a patient treated with antithyroid drugs. The receptor source for this set is a woman in her twenties or thirties with Graves disease. CDR3s leave out the opening cysteine and the closing phenylalanine or tryptophan. A D gene is named only where the DNA matches it firmly.

>TRBV27|NA
ASRPGPLSSYEQY
>TRBV7-6|TRBD2
ASSLVVSGAGTGELF
>TRBV20-1|TRBD2
SARGTSGARSYNEQF
>TRBV18|NA
ASSGDGNQETQY
>TRBV20-1|NA
SARPYRPLYNEQF
>TRBV7-9|NA
ASSSLGLNNEQF
>TRBV12-3/TRBV12-4|TRBD2
ASMGFGRGSSYEQY
>TRBV10-3|TRBD1
AIGSTGLNEKLF
>TRBV6-1|TRBD2
ASSHLAGGGNEQF
>TRBV5-1|NA
ASSLEGPGRGFYEQY
>TRBV19|NA
ASSIGREGSNTEAF
>TRBV28|NA
ASSGTSKEAF
>TRBV18|NA
ASSIGRETEAF
>TRBV7-9|TRBD1
ASTQGQGATEAF
>TRBV5-1|NA
ASRTTQGGFYEQY
>TRBV9|NA
ASSPQQGGGLSEQF
>TRBV3-1|NA
ASSPRLERTLASLTQY
>TRBV29-1|NA
SVVLGAPGRTQY
>TRBV28|NA
ASSSGPIEAF
>TRBV18|NA
ASSMDTQY
>TRBV11-2|NA
ASSYSASSHYGYT
>TRBV28|NA
ASRYRDSSSYNEQF
>TRBV20-1|NA
SARDHEGDSNQPQH
>TRBV6-2/TRBV6-3|NA
ASSYSRGASYEQY
>TRBV12-3/TRBV12-4|TRBD1
ASSTTGGDEQY
>TRBV7-2|TRBD2
ASSLTSGYNNEQF
>TRBV2|TRBD1
ASRAGTVGYGYT